The 14 T cell receptor beta chains given below trace back to one sample, sequenced in a study of CD8 T cells in Susac syndrome. The RNA, about 0.5 to 1 ug, was put through reverse transcription using random hexamers. Via MiXCR, TCRdb re-called the immunoSEQ multiplex PCR reads, giving one row per CDR3 protein. The table records approximately 70,000 distinct CDR3 sequences, around 96% of them present only once. Sequenced input: CD4+ T cells from PBMCs. The source of these receptors is a human donor with multiple sclerosis.

The V and J genes are TRBV11-3 and TRBJ2-5; D is perhaps TRBD2 (5 bases). Trimming stripped 8 bases from V and 3 bases from J, with 10 bases between. The CDR3 is 12 amino acids. The germline CDR1 and CDR2 sequences are SGHNT and YENEEA. The CDR3 nucleotides read TGTGCCAGCGGGGAGAGAGAAGAGACCCAGTACTTC. It translates to CASGEREETQYF.

V and J are TRBV6-5 and TRBJ2-1; no definite D call. This CDR3 has 11 residues. Germline V lookup: CDR1 MNHEY, CDR2 SVGAGI. Trimming shortened V by 4 bases and J by 8 bases, and 6 bases separated the two germline ends. Here the CDR3 DNA reads TGTGCCAGCAGTTCCCCCTATGAGCAGTTCTTC. This encodes CASSSPYEQFF.

The chain is built from TRBV7-8 and TRBJ2-7; 10 positions agree with TRBD1. Germline V gives CDR1 SGHVS, CDR2 FQNEAQ. This CDR3 contains 15 residues. After removal of 1 base from V and 3 bases from J, the junction contained 3 bases not matched to a gene. In DNA, the CDR3 is TGTGCCAGCAGCTTAGTGGACAGGGGGAACTACGAGCAGTACTTC. Translated, it gives CASSLVDRGNYEQYF.

This clonotype was recorded only once. J is TRBJ2-7 and V is TRBV27, with 8 positions matching TRBD2. Per germline, CDR1 MNHEY and CDR2 SMNVEV (reference sequence). The CDR3 extends over 14 amino acids. V shed 5 bases, J shed 7 bases, and the junction held 10 bases outside the gene matches. The CDR3 protein is CASSHTSGLDEQYF. The DNA of the CDR3 is TGTGCCAGCAGTCATACTAGCGGATTAGATGAGCAGTACTTC.

This chain joins TRBV25-1 and TRBJ1-2; TRBD1 matches 7 bases. CDR3 length: 13 amino acids. V lost 8 bases to trimming and J lost 4 bases; unmatched junction nucleotides: 7. Germline assignment: CDR1 MGHDK and CDR2 SYGVNS. The chain's CDR3 is CASSTGRGYGYTF. The CDR3 DNA reads TGTGCCAGCTCGACAGGGAGAGGCTATGGCTACACCTTC.

V gene TRBV12-3 or TRBV12-4 combines with J gene TRBJ2-1, with D perhaps TRBD1 or TRBD2 (6 bases each). The V gene lost 7 bases and the J gene lost 16 bases, with 20 bases spanning the gap. The CDR3 contains 12 residues. In DNA form, the CDR3 reads TGTGCCAGCACAGACCAGGTGGGGGGCTGCTTCTTC. It yields the protein CASTDQVGGCFF.

The V call is TRBV20-1, the J call TRBJ2-5, with 8 positions matching TRBD1. Germline CDR1 is DFQATT and CDR2 is SNEGSKA (reference sequence). This CDR3 has 15 amino acids. V lost 0 bases and J lost 3; bases outside the gene matches: 6. CDR3 residues: CSAREARGRKETQYF. CDR3 DNA sequence: TGCAGTGCTAGAGAGGCCAGGGGGCGAAAAGAGACCCAGTACTTC.

The rearrangement joins TRBV12-3 or TRBV12-4 to TRBJ1-5, with 12 bases fitting TRBD1. This CDR3 has 16 residues. V shed 5 bases and J 6 bases; nucleotides not matched to a gene: 8. For the CDR3, the DNA is TGTGCCAGCAGTGGTCTGGGACAGGGGGCAGGTCAGCCCCAGCATTTT. Encoded protein: CASSGLGQGAGQPQHF.

The chain has TRBV12-3 or TRBV12-4 and TRBJ2-7; D is uncertain. Trimming took off 1 base at V and 3 bases at J, with 7 bases between the two ends. The CDR3 is 13 amino acids. The CDR3 loop reads CASSLGQVYEQYF. CDR3 nucleotide sequence: TGTGCCAGCAGTTTAGGGCAGGTCTACGAGCAGTACTTC.

The chain has TRBV20-1 and TRBJ1-4; perhaps TRBD1 as D (5 bases). Trimming took 2 bases from V and 4 from J, leaving 14 bases between them. This CDR3 spans 15 amino acids. Germline V gene data show CDR1 as DFQATT and CDR2 as SNEGSKA (reference sequence). CDR3 nucleotide sequence: TGCAGTGCTAGACCTCCGGGGGTGATTAATGAAAAACTGTTTTTT. Translation gives CSARPPGVINEKLFF.

The chain uses TRBV11-2 and TRBJ1-6, with 7 nucleotides matching TRBD1. Trimming at V came to 4 bases and at J to 15 bases, leaving 12 bases not matched to a gene. CDR1 and CDR2 (germline): SGHAT, FQNNGV. The CDR3 contains 14 residues. The CDR3 spells CASSSLKGQSLLHF. CDR3 nucleotides: TGTGCCAGCAGCTCTCTAAAGGGACAGAGCCTCCTCCACTTT.

The chain is built from TRBV12-3 or TRBV12-4 and TRBJ1-2; 7 nucleotides agree with TRBD1. Trimming took 6 bases from V and 4 from J; bases not matched to a gene: 8. CDR3 size: 14 residues. CDR3 region: CASSPTGLVYGYTF. The CDR3 DNA is TGTGCCAGCAGCCCGACAGGGCTCGTCTATGGCTACACCTTC.

V is TRBV10-3 and J is TRBJ1-2; tentative D call: TRBD1 (5 bases). The CDR3 sequence is 14 residues long. V was clipped by 11 bases and J by 7 bases, with 23 bases between them. Germline V gives CDR1 ENHRY, CDR2 SYGVKD. CDR3 in amino acids: CAVLPSQGARGYTF. CDR3 coding DNA: TGTGCCGTCCTCCCGAGTCAGGGAGCACGTGGCTACACCTTC.

The rearrangement links TRBV6-5 to TRBJ2-1; 7 bases are shared with TRBD1. CDR3 length: 13 amino acids. From germline, CDR1 is MNHEY and CDR2 SVGAGI. The V gene end was trimmed by 3 bases and the J gene end by 7 bases; junction bases not matched to a gene: 3. CDR3 region: CASSYLRGNEQFF. CDR3 nucleotide sequence: TGTGCCAGCAGTTATCTCAGGGGGAATGAGCAGTTCTTC.